This T cell receptor beta chain was sequenced in a study of identical twins (dated by TCRdb to about 2016). Regarding the research as a whole: The study deep-sequenced TCR alpha and beta repertoires from monozygotic twins, unrelated adults of various ages and cord blood to test whether fetal clonotypes persist. Replicate twin experiments were performed at different times using different library preparation protocols to rule out contamination. General conclusions and limits of the study: A weaker excess of twin sharing was found in beta out-of-frame sequences because the signal-to-noise ratio was lowered by fewer shared sequences. Zero-insertion analyses could be partly confounded by invariant T cells such as MAIT and iNKT, though diverse VJ usage argued against such confounding for most clonotypes. Out-of-frame TCR alpha sharing in monozygotic twins was systematically underestimated by recombination models, whereas sharing between unrelated individuals was in agreement with the recombination models. Conclusions relied on cross-sectional statistical analysis, since the same donors could not be followed over many years. Abundant cord blood beta clonotypes had fewer insertions, young adult naive repertoires showed a similar but weaker trend, and memory repertoires showed no such trend. Compared with coincidental sharing between unrelated individuals, out-of-frame TCR alpha sequences shared between twins showed an excess of sequences with low generation probability.

CDR1 MDHEN and CDR2 SYDVKM were looked up in the germline V gene. Its CDR3 holds 15 amino acids, cysteine through phenylalanine. The sequence is cut down to CDR3 DNA, 45 bases in frame from base 1. Relative to germline, V is 5 bases shorter and J is 0 bases shorter, with 13 bases between their ends. The library relied on 5' RACE. Reads for this sample came from an Illumina HiSeq 2000. Template switching introduced a universal primer binding site; the final cDNA contained a unique molecular identifier, enabling accurate counting of TCR cDNA molecules. Specific primers in the conserved constant-segment region were used to synthesize first-strand cDNA for TCR alpha and beta chains. Each cDNA library was double barcoded, with a SMART-Mk sample barcode plus Illumina barcodes, to control for contamination. TruSeq adapter sequences, together with Illumina sample barcodes, were added in two successive PCR steps. The Illumina HiSeq platform was used with custom primers to sequence TCR alpha and beta cDNA libraries. The authors' pipeline ran thus. MiGEC processed the raw reads to extract unique molecular identifiers, while MiXCR was used to determine the CDR3 positions. For each individual, recombination models were inferred using an EM algorithm with the repgenHMM and IGoR tools. Shared clonotype analysis was performed with the tcR package in R, normalizing sharing by the product of cloneset sizes. Out-of-frame nonproductive sequences were analyzed to study raw recombination free of thymic and clonal selection effects. TCRdb trimmed public reads at Q25 via fastp, called clones via MiXCR and kept in-frame beta chains. Rows are unified per CDR3 protein, each entry keeping the most common DNA and genes. TCRdb, rather than the study authors, made the V and J calls. This sample is represented by hundreds of thousands of distinct CDR3 sequences; around 6% of them were singletons. Of the sample, approximately 2% falls within the top ten clones.

This clonotype turned up a few times. There is no known antigen for this receptor. It has no much larger one-base neighbor in the sample; base qualities were not kept. Only healthy Caucasian donors were included. Three unrelated non-twin adults were additionally sequenced: a male aged 18 to 30, a male aged 50 to 60 and a female aged 50 to 60. Miltenyi CD45RO+ enrichment and human naive T-cell isolation kits were used to isolate memory (CD45RO+) and naive T cells from PBMC. Here the chain combines TRBV28 and TRBJ2-5, and TRBD2 may be the D gene, going by 6 matching bases. Specimen: naive T cells sorted from blood. This sample's cell subset or site label indicates: cells isolated with a human naive T-cell isolation kit. The sequence was obtained from a man aged 18 to 29 in good health. The DNA is as follows: TGTGCCAGCAGTCCGCCCCGGGAGTACCAAGAGACCCAGTACTTC. This codes for CASSPPREYQETQYF.